The TCR beta chain under discussion was sequenced for a study of T-cell reconstitution after alpha-beta-depleted transplantation in children (dated by TCRdb to 2016 to 2018). Concerning the study at large: Using TCR repertoire profiling, the study followed T-cell immune reconstitution in a quantitative way in children after TCRalphabeta/CD19-depleted allogeneic hematopoietic cell transplantation. Points the paper makes about the study in general: Hyperexpanded clone frequencies declined over subsequent months; after one year, T-cell counts and TCRbeta diversity were mostly attributed to newly produced T cells. The apparently early alphabetaT-cell count recovery about two months after transplant was reportedly dependent on only several hundred rapidly expanded clones derived from non-depleted graft cells. The high TCRbeta diversity at day 60 in some patients was ascribed to recipient T cells and intrathymic progenitors that had survived conditioning.

Concerning this clonotype itself: What this receptor recognizes is not known. Qualities for individual bases were not recorded, and no much larger clone is one base off.

In the germline V gene, CDR1 corresponds to MGHDK and CDR2 to SYGVNS. The germline V and J ends show losses of 3 bases and 10 bases respectively, and no gene match explains 9 bases of the junction. Inclusive of the bounding cysteine and phenylalanine, the CDR3 is 14 residues long. The DNA shown is the 42-base CDR3, in frame from base 1. The method was PCR. Sequenced on an Illumina HiSeq 2500. Molecular barcoding was employed in the preparation of TCR libraries, with unique molecular identifiers being used to normalize TCRbeta repertoire quantification. TCRdb reprocessed the public reads (quality trimming at Q25 with fastp, clone calling with MiXCR) and kept in-frame beta chains. Rows are combined by CDR3 protein, so each entry shows the most common genes and DNA. The sample table contains about 110,000 distinct CDR3 sequences; only one count was recorded for almost 6.5% of them. Roughly 20% of the sample belongs to the ten largest clones.

The treatment or condition label, as the study defines it: allogeneic hematopoietic cell transplantation with graft depleted of TCRalphabeta T cells and CD19 B cells. The children who served as transplant recipients had been given grafts of TCRalphabeta/CD19-depleted allogeneic hematopoietic cells. The sequencing here drew on PBMCs, mostly from graft donor cells, taken 360 days after TCRalphabeta/CD19-depleted stem cell transplant. The TCR sequence derives from a male patient between 2 and 15 years old who had a stem cell transplant for acute lymphoblastic leukemia, so the T cells may come from the graft donor. In this chain, TRBV25-1 is recombined with TRBJ2-4; 7 central nucleotides agree with TRBD1. The DNA reads TGTGCCAGCAGTGAGGGGGCAGGGGGTGGAATTCAGTACTTC. Its translation is CASSEGAGGGIQYF.